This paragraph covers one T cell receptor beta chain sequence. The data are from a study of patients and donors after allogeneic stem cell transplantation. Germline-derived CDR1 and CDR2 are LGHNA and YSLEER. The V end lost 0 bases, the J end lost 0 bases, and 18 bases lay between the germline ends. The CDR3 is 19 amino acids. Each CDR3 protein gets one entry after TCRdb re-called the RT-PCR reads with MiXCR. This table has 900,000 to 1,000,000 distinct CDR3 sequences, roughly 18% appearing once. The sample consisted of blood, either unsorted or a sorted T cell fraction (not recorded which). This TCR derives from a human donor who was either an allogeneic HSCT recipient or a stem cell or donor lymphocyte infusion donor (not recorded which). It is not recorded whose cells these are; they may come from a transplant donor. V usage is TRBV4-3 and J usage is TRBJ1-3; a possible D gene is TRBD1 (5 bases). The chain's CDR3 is CASSQDLGALSYSGNTIYF. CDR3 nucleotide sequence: TGCGCCAGCAGCCAAGATTTAGGGGCGCTCTCGTACTCTGGAAACACCATATATTTT.